These T cell receptor beta chains were read from a single sample in a study of T cell responses to AZD1222 COVID-19 vaccine. TCRdb keeps only in-frame clones here, not all; method: immunoSEQ multiplex PCR. Of under 150,000 clones listed, around nine tenths were seen once; the top ten hold 2.8%. This specimen consisted of peripheral blood, obtained on day 0 of MenACWY control vaccination. These receptors were taken from an adult in good health. Both conserved end residues are part of each CDR3. A D gene is named only where the DNA matches it firmly. Only part of the rows carry a size: once, few, many, or a class if the clone is expanded.

d_call | j_call | clone_size | v_call | cdr3_aa | cdr3_nt
- | TRBJ1-3 | - | TRBV21-1 | CASSKCRTGSGNTIYF | TGTGCCAGCAGCAAATGCCGGACAGGCTCTGGAAACACCATATATTTT
TRBD2 | TRBJ2-1 | - | TRBV27 | CASSMLISGLAGANEQFF | TGTGCCAGCAGCATGCTAATCAGCGGACTAGCGGGAGCCAATGAGCAGTTCTTC
TRBD1 | TRBJ2-2 | - | TRBV3-1/TRBV3-2 | CASSHGQGRTGELFF | TGTGCCAGCAGCCACGGACAGGGTCGCACCGGGGAGCTGTTTTTT
- | TRBJ2-2 | few | TRBV5-4 | CASSPGTLTGELFF | TGTGCCAGCAGTCCCGGGACGCTCACCGGGGAGCTGTTTTTT
- | TRBJ1-1 | - | TRBV27 | CASSDTVPNTEAFF | TGTGCCAGCAGTGACACAGTGCCGAACACTGAAGCTTTCTTT
- | TRBJ2-7 | - | TRBV6-5 | CASSTGTVLYEQYF | TGTGCCAGCAGTACCGGGACCGTTCTCTACGAGCAGTACTTC
TRBD2 | TRBJ2-4 | - | TRBV5-8 | CASSPRGGNLAKNIQYF | TGTGCCAGCAGCCCCCGGGGGGGAAACCTAGCCAAAAACATTCAGTACTTC
- | TRBJ1-1 | - | TRBV27 | CASMGGKNTEAFF | TGTGCCAGCATGGGGGGAAAGAACACTGAAGCTTTCTTT
- | TRBJ1-6 | - | TRBV6-2/TRBV6-3 | CASSPLRGPGVNSPLHF | TGTGCCAGCAGCCCTCTCCGGGGCCCAGGTGTTAATTCACCCCTCCACTTT
- | TRBJ1-1 | once | TRBV11-1 | CASSARGGITEAFF | TGTGCCAGCAGCGCCAGGGGCGGAATCACTGAAGCTTTCTTT
- | TRBJ1-2 | once | TRBV19 | CASSNLETYGYTF | TGTGCCAGTAGTAATTTGGAGACCTATGGCTACACCTTC
- | TRBJ1-4 | once | TRBV2 | CASSDVGSLNEKLFF | TGTGCCAGCAGTGATGTGGGGAGTTTAAATGAAAAACTGTTTTTT
TRBD2 | TRBJ2-1 | - | TRBV28 | CASSHWTSSLNEQFF | TGTGCCAGCAGTCACTGGACTAGCTCCCTCAATGAGCAGTTCTTC
- | TRBJ1-5 | - | TRBV11-2 | CASSFSQDNQPQHF | TGTGCCAGCAGCTTCTCGCAGGATAATCAGCCCCAGCATTTT
- | TRBJ1-1 | - | TRBV9 | CASSVEGIGNTEAFF | TGTGCCAGCAGCGTAGAAGGCATCGGGAACACTGAAGCTTTCTTT
- | TRBJ1-1 | - | TRBV28 | CASSLGDRMNTEAFF | TGTGCCAGCAGTTTGGGCGACCGGATGAACACTGAAGCTTTCTTT
- | TRBJ1-1 | - | TRBV7-9 | CASRRRAMNTEAFF | TGTGCCAGCCGTAGGAGGGCCATGAACACTGAAGCTTTCTTT